This TCR beta chain was profiled in a study of cytomegalovirus exposure and HLA in healthy donors (TCRdb year 2017). Notes on the research overall: An earlier analysis of 587 of the donors reported 276 Gb of sequence data and 100 million to 140 million unique TCR beta sequences from about 179 million T cells. Because of strong linkage in the cohort, roughly five DR-DQ haplotypes were treated as single units for association and clustering. The T cell repertoires of several hundred subjects were profiled by immunosequencing and related to cytomegalovirus serostatus. To predict cytomegalovirus infection status, the study brought together high-throughput TCR immunosequencing, statistical association of individual TCRs with disease status, and machine learning. Every discovery cohort repertoire had been produced on one sequencing platform. A separate validation cohort of over 95 different subjects was used in addition to the approximately 700-subject first cohort. An earlier analysis of 587 of the donors applied high-throughput TCR beta sequencing to assess whether each TCR beta V gene segment acted as functional or pseudogenic. On average, roughly 240,000 unique TCR beta nucleotide sequences were sequenced per donor among several hundred genotyped donors of the cohort, with roughly 18% of those sequences being non-productive. In a later analysis, previously published TCR beta repertoires from 666 donors were re-analyzed and high-resolution HLA genotyping was added so that TCR occurrence patterns could be studied. An early release that covered several hundred HLA-typed donors contained around 330 gigabases of sequencing data and tens of millions of unique TCR sequences. A later genetic analysis took genome-wide SNP genotypes for about 60% of the roughly 670 donors and used that subset as a discovery cohort. Donor age, sex, ethnicity and CMV serostatus were compiled alongside the repertoire data. Rather than drawing on any new phenotypic data, the later analysis identified candidate immune exposures from TCR beta sequences and the way those sequences occurred across donors. The genetic ancestry cluster associated with self-reported Caucasian donors included over 80% of the roughly 390 genotyped donors. The study aimed to test whether signatures of past pathogen exposure could be identified by cataloging public T cell receptors. Typing coverage varied by locus: roughly 620-640 donors for A, B, C, DRB1 and DQB1; roughly 520 for DQA1; more than 600 for DPA1; roughly 450 for DPB1. Both class I and class II loci were covered by HLA typing, at four-digit resolution.

In total, 500 to 700 healthy bone marrow donors made up the cohort. At the time of sampling, every cohort member was nominally healthy, though immune exposures that went unrecorded were likely present. The donor was CMV seropositive and belonged to the group of 250 to 300 seropositive cohort members. Every donor gave a peripheral blood sample, and the peripheral blood mononuclear cells from that sample were used for TCR beta sequencing. The Qiagen DNeasy Blood Extraction Kit was used to extract genomic DNA from the blood cell samples. With respect to this clone: Its cognate antigen has yet to be identified. No base quality information exists; no much larger clone differs at one position.

Including the terminal cysteine and phenylalanine, the CDR3 comprises 14 residues. The CDR3 DNA has 42 bases and is translated from base 1. Trimming costs V 5 bases and J 3 bases, and their ends lie 11 bases apart. CDR1 and CDR2 are read off the germline V gene (reference sequence) as SGHKS and YYEKEE. To prepare the library, the immunoSEQ multiplex PCR assay was applied. For the multiplex PCR, a mixture combining 60 forward primers for TCR Vbeta segments and 13 reverse primers for TCR Jbeta segments was used. A multiplex PCR assay on genomic DNA amplified the CDR3 region of rearranged TCR beta genes. The amplified TCR beta libraries were sequenced on the Illumina HiSeq System as 87-base-pair reads. Concerning the study's data processing: A later analysis tallied tens of millions of unique TCR beta chains across the 550 to 850 repertoires, and approximately 12 million of those chains were shared by two or more donors. Raw reads were error-corrected and collapsed into unique sequences by a nearest-neighbor algorithm in which closely related sequences were merged to remove PCR and sequencing errors. V, D and J gene segments were assigned by aligning CDR3 sequences to IMGT reference sequences. Each retained sequence needed at least a six-nucleotide match to both a V gene segment and a J gene segment. A rearrangement counted as productive if the CDR3 had no stop codons and remained in frame with V and J, and every other rearrangement counted as non-productive. Following IMGT convention, CDR3 was defined as the stretch from the second conserved V-encoded cysteine up to the conserved J-encoded phenylalanine. The earlier analysis of about 620 of the donors excluded sequences that lacked an unambiguous match to a single V gene segment. In an earlier analysis of almost 600 of the donors, a V segment was called functional when productive rearrangements were above 56.7%, and segregating when the standard deviation between donors exceeded 5%. A statistical classification framework was developed to diagnose cytomegalovirus status using the catalog of TCR beta chain sequences. A later analysis assigned V and J genes by comparing TCR nucleotide sequences with IMGT/GENE-DB human TR gene sequences. In a later analysis, CDR3 sequences and most-parsimonious VDJ recombination scenarios were assigned using the TCRdist pipeline. In a later analysis, each TCR beta chain was defined by its CDR3 amino acid sequence together with its V-gene family, and reads without a unique V-gene family were excluded. A later analysis removed 500 to 650 highly shared, low-generation-probability nucleotide sequences to deal with suspected cross-contamination and a sequencing artifact. A later analysis calculated a clonal expansion index for each public chain from normalized within-repertoire ranks of inferred template counts. In a later analysis, generation probabilities were computed with a VDJ recombination model fitted to out-of-frame rearrangements, and the resulting probabilities were checked against IGoR. In a later analysis, hypergeometric tests were used to score TCR-TCR, TCR-HLA and TCR-CMV co-occurrence, with a repertoire-size bias correction applied to TCR pairs. False discovery rates were estimated in a later analysis by permuting HLA or CMV assignments 20 times. In a later analysis, co-occurring TCRs were grouped using DBSCAN, and TCRdist sequence similarity was added for clustering within HLA-allele-positive subsets. Repertoires with fewer than 30,000 or more than 120,000 public chains were left out of co-occurrence clustering, as were five repertoires with anomalous nucleotide sharing. TCRdb provides this immuneACCESS table in a form limited to in-frame rearrangements. Some clones are lacking; in checked studies, under half of them reflect an unresolved V gene, and why the rest are absent is not known. V and J calls and clone size are copied from that table; D and trimming were computed from the DNA. A total of over 200,000 clones appear in this sample, under 70% of them only once. The ten biggest clones cover 2.6% of the sample.

General conclusions and limits of the study: This cohort had only TCR beta chains sequenced, and the lack of alpha or paired-chain data limited which features could be detected. Because HLA typing was missing for some donors at each locus, association tests included only the typed subset. Most TCR sequences were observed very rarely across donors, whereas some public TCRs were present in many individuals. The authors suggested that the approach could potentially be extended to other disease states and immunological phenotypes. Because counts were too low, 15 to 20 rarely observed V segments, including chromosome 9 orphons, were excluded from the earlier analysis of about 500 of the donors. In a later analysis, over 15,000 TCR beta sequences were associated with specific HLA alleles at a false discovery rate of 0.05. In a later analysis, most CMV-associated TCR beta chains were found to appear HLA-restricted, with HLA associations seemingly driven largely by CMV exposure. Strong co-occurrence of HLA alleles, especially DR and DQ, made assigning TCR associations to individual alleles difficult. A later genetic analysis associated a missense DCLRE1C variant with V-gene and J-gene trimming of TCR beta chains, and an independent cohort replicated the association. In a later genetic analysis, fewer N-insertions in productive TCRs were reported among donors in an Asian-associated ancestry cluster than the approximately 630-donor mean. The presence/absence analyses assumed that sequencing depth was roughly uniform across donors, and that assumption may not be true. In an earlier analysis of more than 450 of the donors, most TCR beta V segments were observed in productive rearrangements about 87% or about 30% of the time, broadly matching IMGT annotations. A group of highly shared sequence variants was considered likely to be a technical artifact of the sequencing pipeline. In a later analysis, several top co-occurrence clusters were reported to appear linked to parvovirus B19, influenza, CMV and Epstein-Barr virus. In a later analysis, HLA-associated TCR beta chains showed more clonal expansion and lower generation probabilities than non-associated chains that were equally common. Because the 87-base-pair reads could not distinguish some IMGT-functional V segments, including TRBV6-2 and TRBV6-3, those segments were excluded. CMV serostatus was the only immune exposure information available for the cohort. A further reported finding was that TCR beta sequences accurately predicted the HLA-A and HLA-B alleles for most subjects in the first cohort. Correlated functional status among segregating V segments might reflect linkage disequilibrium, but an unknown experimental factor could not be ruled out. According to a later analysis, TCR association rates differed among HLA loci, with DRB1 alleles showing the most associated TCRs and HLA-C alleles showing the fewest. The classifier was reported to diagnose cytomegalovirus status with high specificity and sensitivity in both the original and validation cohorts. The study listed over 150 TCR beta chains as associated with cytomegalovirus. In vitro tests confirmed that a few of the cytomegalovirus-associated TCR beta chains recognize cytomegalovirus antigens.

The chain was built from TRBV5-5 and TRBJ2-2; TRBD2 is possibly the D segment (6 matching bases). Source material: PBMCs. The receptor's source is a man aged 40-55 years in good health and CMV-seropositive. The CDR3 protein is CASRDPGDTGELFF. The nucleotides are TGTGCCAGCAGGGACCCGGGGGACACCGGGGAGCTGTTTTTT.